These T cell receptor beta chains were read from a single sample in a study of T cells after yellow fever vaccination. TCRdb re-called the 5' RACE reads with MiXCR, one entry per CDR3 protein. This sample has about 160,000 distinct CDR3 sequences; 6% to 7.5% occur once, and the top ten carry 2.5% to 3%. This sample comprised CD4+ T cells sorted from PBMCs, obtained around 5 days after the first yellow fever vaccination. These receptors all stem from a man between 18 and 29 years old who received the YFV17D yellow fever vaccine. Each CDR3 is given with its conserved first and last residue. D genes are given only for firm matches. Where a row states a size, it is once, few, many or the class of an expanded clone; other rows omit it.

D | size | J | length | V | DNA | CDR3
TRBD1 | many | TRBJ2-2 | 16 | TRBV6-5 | TGTGCCAGCAGTTCCATTTTCGGGACAGCTACCGGGGAGCTGTTTTTT | CASSSIFGTATGELFF
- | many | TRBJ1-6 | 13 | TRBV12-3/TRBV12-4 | TGTGCCAGCAGACCGAGTAAAAATTCACCCCTCCACTTT | CASRPSKNSPLHF
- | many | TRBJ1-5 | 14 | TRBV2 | TGTGCCAGCCTAGGGCAGGGAGGTGCTCAGCCCCAGCATTTT | CASLGQGGAQPQHF
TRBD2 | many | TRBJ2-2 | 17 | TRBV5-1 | TGCGCCAGCAGCACCGGGACTAGCGGGGGCCTCACCGGGGAGCTGTTTTTT | CASSTGTSGGLTGELFF
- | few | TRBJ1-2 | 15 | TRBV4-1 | TGCGCCAGCAGCCAAGCGTTACAGGTCCCCCGTGGCTACACCTTC | CASSQALQVPRGYTF
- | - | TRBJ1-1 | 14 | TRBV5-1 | TGCGCCAGCAGCCCGGATGGAGGGGGGACTGAAGCTTTCTTT | CASSPDGGGTEAFF
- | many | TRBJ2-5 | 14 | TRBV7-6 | TGTGCCAGCAGCTTAGCGCAGAAATCGGAGACCCAGTACTTC | CASSLAQKSETQYF
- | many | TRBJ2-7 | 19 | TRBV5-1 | TGCGCCAGCAGCTTGAGCAGCCCCTGGGCGGGGCCCCCTCCCTACGAGCAGTACTTC | CASSLSSPWAGPPPYEQYF
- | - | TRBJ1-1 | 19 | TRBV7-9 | TGTGCCAGCAGCTTATGGGTCCTAGGTCTGGGAGCAGGGAACACTGAAGCTTTCTTT | CASSLWVLGLGAGNTEAFF
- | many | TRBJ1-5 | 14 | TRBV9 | TGTGCCAGCAGCGGTCTACCTAGCAATCAGCCCCAGCATTTT | CASSGLPSNQPQHF
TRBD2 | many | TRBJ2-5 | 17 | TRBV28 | TGTGCCAGCAGTTTACCCATAGCGGGGGGGTTTCGCGAGACCCAGTACTTC | CASSLPIAGGFRETQYF
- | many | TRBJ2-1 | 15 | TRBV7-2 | TGTGCCAGCAGCTCAACCGGGGCCCCGGGCGATGAGCAGTTCTTC | CASSSTGAPGDEQFF
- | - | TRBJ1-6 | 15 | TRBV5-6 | TGTGCCAGCAGCTTCCGGAACAGGGAAAATTCACCCCTCCACTTT | CASSFRNRENSPLHF
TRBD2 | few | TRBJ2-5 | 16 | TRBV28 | TGTGCCAGCAGCCTCCCCTCAGCGGGGGGGCTTATGACCCAGTACTTC | CASSLPSAGGLMTQYF
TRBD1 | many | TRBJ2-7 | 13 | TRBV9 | TGTGCCAGCAGCGCAGAGGGACAGCGCGAGCAGTACTTC | CASSAEGQREQYF
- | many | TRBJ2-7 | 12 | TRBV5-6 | TGTGCCAGCAGCTCAGGGACATCGAGGCAGTACTTC | CASSSGTSRQYF
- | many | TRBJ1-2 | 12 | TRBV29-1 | TGCAGCGTCGAGGGGACCTTGGATGGCTACACCTTC | CSVEGTLDGYTF
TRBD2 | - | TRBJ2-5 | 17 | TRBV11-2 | TGTGCCAGCAGCTTGGGGTCCGGGACTAGCGGTTTGGAGACCCAGTACTTC | CASSLGSGTSGLETQYF
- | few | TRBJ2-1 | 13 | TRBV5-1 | TGCGCCAGCAGCTCGGGGACCGGCAATGAGCAGTTCTTC | CASSSGTGNEQFF
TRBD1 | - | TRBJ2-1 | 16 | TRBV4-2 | TGTGCCAGCAGCCAGGTGGGGACAGGGGGGAGCGATGAGCAGTTCTTC | CASSQVGTGGSDEQFF
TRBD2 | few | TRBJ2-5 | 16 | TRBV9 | TGTGCCAGCAGCGCCGGGACTAGCGGGGGGGAAGAGACCCAGTACTTC | CASSAGTSGGEETQYF
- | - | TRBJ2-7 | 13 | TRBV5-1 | TGCGCCAGCAGGTTCGAACAGCCCTACGAGCAGTACTTC | CASRFEQPYEQYF
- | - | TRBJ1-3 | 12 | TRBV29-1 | TGCAGCGTTGGTCCCTCTGGAAACACCATATATTTT | CSVGPSGNTIYF
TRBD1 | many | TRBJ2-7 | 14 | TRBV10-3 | TGTGCCATCAGTGTGGGACAGGTAAACTACGAGCAGTACTTC | CAISVGQVNYEQYF
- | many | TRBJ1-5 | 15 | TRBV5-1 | TGCGCCAGCAGCTTGGGAACAGGGCGCAATCAGCCCCAGCATTTT | CASSLGTGRNQPQHF
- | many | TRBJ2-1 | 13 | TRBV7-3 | TGTGCCAGCAGGTTTGGCTCCTACAATGAGCAGTTCTTC | CASRFGSYNEQFF
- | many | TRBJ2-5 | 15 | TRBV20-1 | TGCAGTGCTAGAGGGGGGGCAGGGGGGGGAGAGACCCAGTACTTC | CSARGGAGGGETQYF
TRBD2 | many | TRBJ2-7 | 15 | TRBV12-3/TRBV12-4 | TGTGCCAGCAGTTTGGATAGCGGGGGCTACTACGAGCAGTACTTC | CASSLDSGGYYEQYF
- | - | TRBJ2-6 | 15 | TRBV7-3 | TGTGCCAGCAGCTCCCAACGGGCTGGGGCCAACGTCCTGACTTTC | CASSSQRAGANVLTF
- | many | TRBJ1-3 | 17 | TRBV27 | TGTGCCAGCAGTCGTGGACTACAGGGCGACTCTGGAAACACCATATATTTT | CASSRGLQGDSGNTIYF
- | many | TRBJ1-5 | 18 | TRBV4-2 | TGTGCCAGCAGCCAAGAAAGTCTGGGGAGCTTCAAAAATCAGCCCCAGCATTTT | CASSQESLGSFKNQPQHF
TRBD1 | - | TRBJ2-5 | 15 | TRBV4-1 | TGCGCCAGCAGCAGTGGGATGTACAGGGGTCGGACCCAGTACTTC | CASSSGMYRGRTQYF
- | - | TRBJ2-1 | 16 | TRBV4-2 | TGTGCCAGCAGCCCTGGGACATCCCGCTCCTACAATGAGCAGTTCTTC | CASSPGTSRSYNEQFF
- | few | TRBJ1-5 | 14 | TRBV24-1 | TGTGCCACCAGTGCCCCCGACGGCAATCAGCCCCAGCATTTT | CATSAPDGNQPQHF
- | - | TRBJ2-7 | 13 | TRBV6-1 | TGTGCCAGCAGTGTGGGTGATTCCTACGAGCAGTACTTC | CASSVGDSYEQYF
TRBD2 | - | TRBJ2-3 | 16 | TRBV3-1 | TGTGCCAGCAGCCCGGCCCGGGGGGGGGGCACAGATACGCAGTATTTT | CASSPARGGGTDTQYF
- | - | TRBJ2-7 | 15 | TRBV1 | TGCACCAGCAGCCAAGATAGTGACTCCGCCTACGAGCAGTACTTC | CTSSQDSDSAYEQYF
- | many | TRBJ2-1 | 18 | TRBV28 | TGTGCCAGCAGCTCTATCCTGATAGTGGGGGGGGCCAATAATGAGCAGTTCTTC | CASSSILIVGGANNEQFF
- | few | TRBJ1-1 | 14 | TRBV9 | TGTGCCAGCAGCGTAGTCCCCGCGAACACTGAAGCTTTCTTT | CASSVVPANTEAFF
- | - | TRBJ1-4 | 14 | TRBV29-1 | TGCAGCGTTGAAGAGACAGGCGGTAATGAAAAACTGTTTTTT | CSVEETGGNEKLFF
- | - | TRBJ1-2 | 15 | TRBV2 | TGTGCCAGCGTCTATTATGGGCCCTCTAACTATGGCTACACCTTC | CASVYYGPSNYGYTF
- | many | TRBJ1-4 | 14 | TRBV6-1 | TGTGCCAGCAGCCCTTGGGGCGCAGGTGAAAAACTGTTTTTT | CASSPWGAGEKLFF
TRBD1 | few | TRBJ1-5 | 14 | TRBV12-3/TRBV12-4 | TGTGCCAGCAGCCCTACAGGGGCATATCAGCCCCAGCATTTT | CASSPTGAYQPQHF
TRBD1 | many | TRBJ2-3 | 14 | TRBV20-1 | TGCAGTGCTAGGGGACAGGTGATCACAGATACGCAGTATTTT | CSARGQVITDTQYF